This entry lists 12 T cell receptor beta chains sequenced from one sample in a study of T cell responses to AZD1222 COVID-19 vaccine. Profiling relied on immunoSEQ multiplex PCR, and the TCRdb table lists in-frame clones only, not all of them. The sample carries approximately 150,000 clones, over 75% recorded once. Sequenced here: peripheral blood, sampled on day 0 of AZD1222 vaccination. These receptors all stem from an adult in good health.

The rearrangement links TRBV12-3 or TRBV12-4 to TRBJ2-7; D might be TRBD1 or TRBD2, each matching 5 bases. There are 13 residues in the CDR3. Deletions cut 1 base from V and 3 bases from J, with 7 bases between. The CDR3 spells CASSLGDLYEQYF. CDR3 sequence (DNA): TGTGCCAGCAGTTTAGGGGACCTCTACGAGCAGTACTTC.

This clone was counted once. The rearrangement uses TRBV4-3 and TRBJ1-5; D is unresolved. Trimming left V 1 base short and J 3 bases short, with 10 bases between. Germline V gives CDR1 LGHNA, CDR2 YSLEER. The CDR3 runs 15 residues. The CDR3 loop is CASSQGTELNQPQHF. The CDR3 DNA reads TGCGCCAGCAGCCAAGGGACGGAGCTCAATCAGCCCCAGCATTTT.

This sequence joins TRBV6-2 or TRBV6-3 and TRBJ1-5; no clear D gene. Trimming pared 5 bases from V and 8 bases from J, leaving 19 bases between. The germline gives CDR1 MNHEY, CDR2 SVGEGT. The CDR3 loop spans 15 amino acids. The CDR3 sequence is CASSPVAGFGEPQHF. The DNA for the CDR3 is TGTGCCAGCAGTCCCGTAGCAGGCTTTGGGGAGCCCCAGCATTTT.

This clone was recorded once. The J gene is TRBJ1-3, the V gene TRBV7-9; D ambiguous. Germline V gene sequence: CDR1 SEHNR, CDR2 FQNEAQ (reference sequence). With 3 bases removed from V and 0 bases from J, the gap between germline ends came to 18 bases. The CDR3 is 18 amino acids. The CDR3 DNA follows: TGTGCCAGCAGCTTCACTCCGCAGCACCCCTTCTCTGGAAACACCATATATTTT. Translated, it gives CASSFTPQHPFSGNTIYF.

V and J are TRBV16 and TRBJ1-6, with 8 bases fitting TRBD1. The V gene end was trimmed by 3 bases and the J gene end by 6 bases; junction bases not matched to a gene: 4. Germline V gene data show CDR1 as KGHSY and CDR2 as FQNENV. The CDR3 is made up of 15 amino acids. The CDR3 is CASSHEGQGNSPLHF. In DNA, the CDR3 is TGTGCCAGCAGCCATGAAGGACAGGGTAATTCACCCCTCCACTTT.

This clone was counted once. The chain couples TRBV12-3 or TRBV12-4 to TRBJ1-1; the D is unclear. The CDR3 length is 13 residues. V lost 6 bases and J lost 6, with 14 bases in between. The CDR3 loop is CASSMPRIPEAFF. CDR3 bases: TGTGCCAGCAGCATGCCCAGAATCCCTGAAGCTTTCTTT.

J is TRBJ1-3 and V is TRBV11-2; 7 bases are a match to TRBD1. Germline CDR1 is SGHAT and CDR2 is FQNNGV. V lost 4 bases and J lost 0; bases outside the gene matches: 15. This CDR3 is 19 amino acids long. The CDR3 here is CASSSPTIQGFASGNTIYF. The DNA of the CDR3 is TGTGCCAGCAGCTCACCGACAATACAGGGGTTCGCCTCTGGAAACACCATATATTTT.

The rearrangement joins TRBV19 to TRBJ2-3; perhaps D is TRBD1 or TRBD2 (5 bases each). CDR3 length: 14 amino acids. Per the germline V gene, CDR1 is LNHDA and CDR2 is SQIVND (reference sequence). V lost 3 bases, J lost 1 base, and 8 bases lay in between. The DNA of the CDR3 is TGTGCCAGTAGTATGGGGGTCGGCACAGATACGCAGTATTTT. It translates to CASSMGVGTDTQYF.

This rearrangement joins TRBV11-2 to TRBJ2-7; D call uncertain. Per germline, CDR1 SGHAT and CDR2 FQNNGV. This CDR3 comprises 10 residues. Trimming stripped 8 bases from V and 6 bases from J, with 8 bases between. The CDR3 DNA sequence: TGTGCCAGCCACGGTACCGAGCAGTACTTC. The encoded protein is CASHGTEQYF.

As for this clone: Being one base from a much bigger clone, this may be a read error. The chain recombines TRBV6-5 with TRBJ1-1; D uncertain. The CDR3 spans 15 residues. V was pared by 7 bases and J by 3 bases, with 18 bases between. Germline lookup yields CDR1 MNHEY and CDR2 SVGAGI. The CDR3 coding sequence is TGTGCCAGCACCTCCTACGGTCTCGGGGACACTGAAGCTTTCTTT. It specifies CASTSYGLGDTEAFF.

The chain joins TRBV12-3 or TRBV12-4 to TRBJ2-3, with 11 positions matching TRBD1. This CDR3 contains 13 residues. Trimming cost V 10 bases and J 3 bases; bases outside gene matches: 3. The CDR3 protein is CAMGQGVTDTQYF. In DNA, the CDR3 is TGTGCCATGGGACAGGGGGTGACAGATACGCAGTATTTT.

The gene calls are TRBV4-3 and TRBJ1-1, with D possibly matching TRBD1 (5 bases). V was trimmed by 0 bases and J by 8 bases, leaving 16 bases between them. The germline gives CDR1 LGHNA, CDR2 YSLEER. CDR3 length: 15 amino acids. The CDR3 spells CASSQDPGGIIEAFF. The CDR3 DNA reads as TGCGCCAGCAGCCAAGATCCTGGGGGAATCATAGAAGCTTTCTTT.